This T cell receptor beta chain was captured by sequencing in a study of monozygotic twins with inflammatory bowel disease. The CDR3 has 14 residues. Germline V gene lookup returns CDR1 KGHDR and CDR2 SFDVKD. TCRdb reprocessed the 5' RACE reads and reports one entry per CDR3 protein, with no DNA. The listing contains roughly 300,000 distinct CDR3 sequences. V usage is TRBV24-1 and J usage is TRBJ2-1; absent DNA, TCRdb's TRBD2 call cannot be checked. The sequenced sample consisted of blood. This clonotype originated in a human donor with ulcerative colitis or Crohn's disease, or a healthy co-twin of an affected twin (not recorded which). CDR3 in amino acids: CATSDHGRAAEQFF.